A single TCR beta chain is shown here with its context. Its antigen specificity is not known. Base qualities are not at hand, and no much larger clone is one base apart. The immunoSEQ Assay, a bias-controlled multiplex PCR, was used to amplify TCRbeta CDR3 regions from genomic DNA. Processing in the source paper ran as follows. The number of nucleated cells in each sample was estimated by amplification of reference gene primers within the assay. To quantify the absolute abundance of each unique TCRbeta CDR3 rearrangement, sequence reads were collapsed and filtered. For each sample, productive Simpson clonality was calculated by taking the square root of Simpson's diversity index across productive rearrangements. This is the immuneACCESS table as TCRdb keeps it, with only in-frame sequences that have V and J called. A part of the clones is gone; compared with another copy, unresolved V genes explain less than half, and the rest is unexplained. That table furnishes V, J and clone size, whereas the DNA furnished D and trimming. The sample includes 300,000 to 400,000 clones, with around 88% observed a single time. Of the sample, 1.5% to 2% falls within the top ten clones.

In Seattle, one collaborating source enrolled patients while the infection was active and tracked those patients longitudinally over the course of disease. The collaborating institutions used their own protocols to collect whole blood in K2EDTA tubes. Collaborator samples were shipped for TCRbeta analysis as frozen whole blood, isolated PBMCs, or DNA extracted from either sample type. The data were obtained in a study of blood T cell repertoires in COVID-19 (dated by TCRdb to the early 2020s). Looking at the study overall: The collaborator samples originated in the United States, Italy and Spain and spanned the acute and convalescent phases of COVID-19. Deeply sampled blood TCRbeta repertoires from subjects exposed to, actively infected with, or recovered from COVID-19 were included in the dataset. Where available, HLA class I and class II types were obtained from metadata supplied by the sample provider rather than from assay-based typing. A de-identified subject ID, COVID-19 status, age in years and sex were almost always included in the sample metadata. Samples came from the ongoing ImmuneRACE study (first 160 participants) plus 1,254 subjects from 6 global collaborators. A freely available public database, intended as a resource for researchers studying the immune response to SARS-CoV-2, is where the repertoires were released. The prospective study material was composed of cDNA or gDNA derived from T cells, B-cell-depleted T cells, or PBMCs. The paper as a whole reports these results and caveats: Clinical and demographic metadata were provided uncurated, with the amount varying by source and participant.

The CDR3 measures 17 amino acids from cysteine to phenylalanine. The sequence is cut down to CDR3 DNA, 51 bases in frame from base 1. At the junction V is shortened by 0 bases and J by 1 base; bases outside the gene matches: 5. From a lookup of the germline V gene, CDR1 and CDR2 are MNHNS and SASEGT. The specimen sequenced was peripheral blood. The V and J genes are TRBV6-1 and TRBJ2-4, with 8 middle bases fitting TRBD1. The source is a woman aged 25 to 39 with COVID-19, enrolled during active disease. In nucleotides, the sequence is TGTGCCAGCAGTGAAGCGCGCAGGGGGCCGGCCAAAAACATTCAGTACTTC. This codes for CASSEARRGPAKNIQYF.